The next 3 T cell receptor beta chains were all read from a single sample in a study of T cell responses to AZD1222 COVID-19 vaccine. The repertoire was sequenced with immunoSEQ multiplex PCR; TCRdb's copy has only in-frame clones and lacks some. This table has tens of thousands of clones, 90% to 95% appearing once. The source was peripheral blood, collected on day 0 of MenACWY control vaccination. The source is an adult in good health.

The chain uses TRBV18 and TRBJ2-1; 14 bases agree with TRBD2. Germline V lookup: CDR1 KGHSH, CDR2 LQKENI. This CDR3 has 18 amino acids. The junction had 5 bases not matched to a gene; V was cut back by 4 bases and J by 0 bases. The CDR3 DNA follows: TGTGCCAGCTCACAGACTAGCGGGGGGGCCGGCTCCTACAATGAGCAGTTCTTC. Encoded protein: CASSQTSGGAGSYNEQFF.

The CDR3 DNA reads as TGTGCCAGTAGAGTAGGAAGCTATGGCTACACCTTC. Protein product: CASRVGSYGYTF. The chain links TRBV19 to TRBJ1-2; no firm D call. This CDR3 contains 12 residues. Germline lookup yields CDR1 LNHDA and CDR2 SQIVND (reference sequence). Trimming shortened V by 6 bases and J by 4 bases, and 9 bases separated the two germline ends.

J is TRBJ2-7 and V is TRBV19; D gene unclear. The V end lost 9 bases, the J end lost 6 bases, and 18 bases lay between the germline ends. The CDR3 loop spans 13 amino acids. Germline CDR1 and CDR2: LNHDA and SQIVND (reference sequence). The CDR3 region has the DNA TGTGCCAGCTCCGGGCCGTTCCAAACCGAGCAGTACTTC. The encoded protein is CASSGPFQTEQYF.